The sequence of this TCR beta chain was determined in a study of T cell changes during pregnancy in multiple sclerosis. This CDR3 has 14 amino acids. V lost 1 base to trimming and J lost 6 bases, with 14 bases between them. Per germline, CDR1 SQVTM and CDR2 ANQGSEA. Sequenced by immunoSEQ multiplex PCR; TCRdb stores in-frame clones only, minus some. The data show some 70,000 clones, 85% to 95% seen once. This sequence joins TRBV29-1 and TRBJ2-3; weak D call: TRBD2 (6 bases). This specimen was CD8+ T cells from peripheral blood mononuclear cells, taken in the third trimester of pregnancy. The TCR comes from a female donor in good health, enrolled as a control in a pregnancy study. This chain's CDR3 is CSVEGASVLDTQYF. For the CDR3, the DNA is TGCAGCGTTGAAGGGGCTAGCGTTTTGGATACGCAGTATTTT.